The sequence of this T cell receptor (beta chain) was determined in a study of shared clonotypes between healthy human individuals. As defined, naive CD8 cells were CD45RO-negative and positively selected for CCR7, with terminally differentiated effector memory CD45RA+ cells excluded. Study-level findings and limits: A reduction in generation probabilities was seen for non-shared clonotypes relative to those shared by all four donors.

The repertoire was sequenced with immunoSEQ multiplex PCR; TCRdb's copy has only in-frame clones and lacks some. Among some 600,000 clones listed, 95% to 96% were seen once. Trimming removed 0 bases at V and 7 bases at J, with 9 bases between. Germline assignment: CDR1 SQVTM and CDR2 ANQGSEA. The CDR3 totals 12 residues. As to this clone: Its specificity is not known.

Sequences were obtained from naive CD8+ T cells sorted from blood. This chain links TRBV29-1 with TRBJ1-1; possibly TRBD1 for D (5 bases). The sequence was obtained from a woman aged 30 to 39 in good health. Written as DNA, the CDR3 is TGCAGCGTTGAAGAGGAGGACATTGAAGCTTTCTTT. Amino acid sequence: CSVEEEDIEAFF.